This TCR beta chain was identified in a study of cytomegalovirus exposure and HLA in healthy donors. Study-level findings and limits: The authors enumerated 180 or so TCR beta chains as linked to cytomegalovirus.

The CDR3 runs 19 residues. With 5 bases clipped from V and 5 bases from J, the junction kept 13 bases outside the gene matches. Germline values: CDR1 SGHTA, CDR2 FQGTGA. In this sample, this clone turned up many times. Its target is unknown. Measured with immunoSEQ multiplex PCR; TCRdb has only the in-frame clones, and not every one. Here the sample spans 200,000 to 250,000 clones, 75% to 90% being singletons. The chain joins TRBV7-3 to TRBJ2-2; TRBD2 aligns across 14 bases. This TCR was sampled from a woman aged 25 to 39 in good health and CMV-seropositive. Material for sequencing was PBMCs. In nucleotides, the CDR3 is TGTGCCAGCAGCCCTATTGGGACTAGCGGGAGATGGAGAACCGGGGAGCTGTTTTTT. Its protein product is CASSPIGTSGRWRTGELFF.